This entry lists 25 T cell receptor beta chains sequenced from one sample in a study of shared clonotypes between healthy human individuals (dated by TCRdb to about 2020). The receptor library was made with the immunoSEQ multiplex PCR assay. TCRdb provides this immuneACCESS table in a form limited to in-frame rearrangements. Some clones are lacking; in checked studies, under half of them reflect an unresolved V gene, and why the rest are absent is not known. This sample is represented by roughly 2,300,000 clones; about nine tenths of them were singletons. Around 0.35% of the sample rests with the top ten. Sample: naive CD4+ T cells from PBMCs. Taken with the paper, the label for cell subset or site translates to: CD45RA+ positively selected. These receptors were taken from a man younger than 30 in good health. Some clones in this sample may be carry-over from other donors' samples.

CDR3 residues: CASRRVPEAFF. The CDR3 nucleotides read TGTGCCAGTCGTAGGGTGCCTGAAGCTTTCTTT. This chain links TRBV19 with TRBJ1-1, with D uncertain. The germline V gene encodes CDR1 LNHDA and CDR2 SQIVND (reference sequence). The CDR3 length is 11 residues. Deletions cut 8 bases from V and 6 bases from J, with 10 bases between.

CDR3 amino acids: CASSFATNQPQHF. In DNA, the CDR3 is TGTGCCAGCAGCTTCGCAACCAATCAGCCCCAGCATTTT. The V call is TRBV7-2, the J call TRBJ1-5; D unclear. The V gene lost 3 bases and the J gene lost 3 bases, with 6 bases spanning the gap. CDR1 and CDR2 (germline): SGHTA, FQGNSA. This CDR3 is 13 amino acids long.

The chain joins TRBV5-4 to TRBJ2-7; 7 bases match TRBD2. The CDR3 spans 14 residues. Germline CDR1 SGHNT, CDR2 YYREEE (reference sequence). V shed 4 bases, J shed 0 bases, and the junction held 4 bases outside the gene matches. CDR3 sequence (DNA): TGTGCCAGCAGCCTGGGAGGGATCTCCTACGAGCAGTACTTC. Encoded protein: CASSLGGISYEQYF.

The sample holds a few counts of this clone. The chain joins TRBV7-2 to TRBJ2-7; 9 bases align to TRBD1. The CDR3 runs 13 residues. The V gene end was trimmed by 6 bases and the J gene end by 4 bases; junction bases not matched to a gene: 4. CDR1 is SGHTA, CDR2 FQGNSA, per germline. CDR3 bases: TGTGCCAGCAGACGGGACAGGGCGTACGAGCAGTACTTC. Translating gives CASRRDRAYEQYF.

This clone has a single count. The gene calls are TRBV6-1 and TRBJ1-1, with D possibly TRBD1 on 6 matching bases. CDR3 length: 16 residues. Germline V gene data show CDR1 as MNHNS and CDR2 as SASEGT. The V and J ends lost 3 bases and 1 base respectively, with 15 bases between them. In DNA, the CDR3 is TGTGCCAGCAGTGAGCGAAGGACAGCTCCGAACACTGAAGCTTTCTTT. Amino acid sequence: CASSERRTAPNTEAFF.

V is TRBV29-1 and J is TRBJ2-7; TRBD2 might be the D (6 bases). Germline CDR1 is SQVTM and CDR2 is ANQGSEA. Deletions cut 3 bases from V and 2 bases from J, with 8 bases between. This CDR3 region has 12 residues. CDR3 coding DNA: TGCAGCGTTGAGGGGGGTCCCTACGAGCAGTACTTC. Residues: CSVEGGPYEQYF.

Concerning this clone itself: At one boundary the junction diverges from the germline segment, which might be a read error. The chain carries TRBV10-3 and TRBJ1-1, with unresolved D. CDR1 and CDR2 (germline): ENHRY, SYGVKD. CDR3 length equals 14 residues. CDR3 protein: CAISPTDANAEAFF. Written as DNA, the CDR3 is TGTGCCATCAGCCCAACAGATGCGAACGCTGAAGCTTTCTTT.

This clone has just one count. The V gene is TRBV4-1, the J gene TRBJ1-4; D not resolved. Trimming took 2 bases from V and 7 from J, leaving 11 bases between them. Per the germline V gene, CDR1 is MGHRA and CDR2 is YSYEKL. CDR3 size: 14 residues. For the CDR3, the DNA is TGCGCCAGCAGCCAACTCCGGGTGGGTGAAAAACTGTTTTTT. It yields the protein CASSQLRVGEKLFF.

The chain has TRBV4-2 and TRBJ2-7, with TRBD2 matching 8 bases. Trimming took 3 bases from V and 3 from J; bases not matched to a gene: 19. Germline V CDR1 and CDR2: LGHNA, YNFKEQ. The CDR3 spans 19 residues. CDR3 sequence (DNA): TGTGCCAGCAGCCAGGGTCCGGGACTAGTAGTCGATCGGGACTACGAGCAGTACTTC. Translation: CASSQGPGLVVDRDYEQYF.

DNA for the CDR3: TGTGCCAGCAGCTTAGGTGTCTCGGGGGAAAAACTGTTTTTT. Translated: CASSLGVSGEKLFF. The chain is built from TRBV7-9 and TRBJ1-4; the D is unclear. The V gene lost 1 base and the J gene lost 8 bases, with 11 bases spanning the gap. Per germline, CDR1 SEHNR and CDR2 FQNEAQ (reference sequence). The CDR3 spans 14 residues.

Note on this clone: The same CDR3 also results from other DNA sequences found in this sample. The V gene is TRBV20-1, the J gene TRBJ2-1, with unresolved D. This CDR3 comprises 10 residues. The germline CDR1 and CDR2 sequences are DFQATT and SNEGSKA (reference sequence). V dropped 4 bases and J dropped 6 bases, with 4 bases sitting between them. In nucleotides, the CDR3 is TGCAGTGCTACCGCCAATGAGCAGTTCTTC. It is translated as CSATANEQFF.

As to this clone: Sequence at one end of the junction differs from germline and may be a read error. This sequence joins TRBV28 and TRBJ2-7, with 8 bases identical to TRBD1. The CDR3 totals 13 residues. From germline, CDR1 is MDHEN and CDR2 SYDVKM. CDR3 loop: CASFRPAPTTGGF. CDR3 DNA sequence: TGTGCCAGCTTCCGTCCGGCCCCCACAACAGGGGGATTC.

This clone has a single count. The chain recombines TRBV7-8 with TRBJ1-3; D is ambiguous. The germline V gene encodes CDR1 SGHVS and CDR2 FQNEAQ. The CDR3 covers 17 residues. With 5 bases removed from V and 0 bases from J, the gap between germline ends came to 17 bases. The CDR3 spells CASSPLRVRSSGNTIYF. As DNA, the CDR3 is TGTGCCAGCAGCCCGCTGCGGGTCCGAAGCTCTGGAAACACCATATATTTT.

The V gene is TRBV4-1, the J gene TRBJ1-3; D is unclear. V lost 1 base and J lost 0, with 7 bases in between. The CDR3 is made up of 15 amino acids. Germline lookup yields CDR1 MGHRA and CDR2 YSYEKL. The CDR3 loop is CASSQAWSSGNTIYF. The CDR3 coding sequence is TGCGCCAGCAGCCAAGCGTGGTCCTCTGGAAACACCATATATTTT.

The chain has TRBV5-1 and TRBJ2-7, with a possible D match to TRBD1 (5 bases). Germline V CDR1 and CDR2: SGHRS, YFSETQ. The CDR3 contains 14 residues. V shed 5 bases and J shed 1 base, with 13 bases lying between them. The CDR3 DNA reads as TGCGCCAGCAGGAACTATGACAGTTCCTACGAGCAGTACTTC. It translates to CASRNYDSSYEQYF.

The chain couples TRBV4-2 to TRBJ2-2, with 11 bases matching TRBD2. V trimming: 4 bases; J trimming: 5 bases; junction bases outside the gene matches: 12. Looked up from germline, CDR1 is LGHNA and CDR2 is YNFKEQ. The CDR3 has 18 residues. DNA of the CDR3: TGTGCCAGCAGCCCCTCTTTCGGACTAGCGGGCCAAACCGGGGAGCTGTTTTTT. Protein product: CASSPSFGLAGQTGELFF.

The V gene is TRBV28, the J gene TRBJ1-3; tentative D call: TRBD1 (6 bases). The germline gives CDR1 MDHEN, CDR2 SYDVKM. V dropped 6 bases and J dropped 0 bases, with 12 bases sitting between them. The length of the CDR3 is 15 residues. CDR3 sequence (DNA): TGTGCCAGCAGGGGGGCCCAGTCCTCTGGAAACACCATATATTTT. It is translated as CASRGAQSSGNTIYF.

J is TRBJ2-7 and V is TRBV5-8, with TRBD1 matching over 10 bases. The CDR3 consists of 15 residues. After removal of 1 base from V and 2 bases from J, the junction contained 3 bases not matched to a gene. The V gene's germline CDR1 is SGHTS and CDR2 YDEGEE. The CDR3 nucleotides are TGTGCCAGCAGCTTGTCCGGGACAGGGGCCTACGAGCAGTACTTC. Translation gives CASSLSGTGAYEQYF.

This rearrangement joins TRBV7-2 to TRBJ2-1; D is undetermined. V lost 1 base, J lost 6 bases, and 7 bases lay in between. The germline V gene encodes CDR1 SGHTA and CDR2 FQGNSA. This CDR3 is built from 13 residues. CDR3 sequence reads: CASSLGLSNEQFF. As DNA, the CDR3 is TGTGCCAGCAGCTTAGGGCTAAGCAATGAGCAGTTCTTC.

The rearrangement joins TRBV4-1 to TRBJ1-3; D may be TRBD1 (5 bases). Trimming cost V 4 bases and J 4 bases, with 14 bases left between them. Per the germline V gene, CDR1 is MGHRA and CDR2 is YSYEKL. The CDR3 totals 15 residues. The CDR3 spells CASSLYQGTGNTIYF. The CDR3, as DNA: TGCGCCAGCAGCCTTTATCAGGGTACGGGAAACACCATATATTTT.

On this clone: Other DNA sequences in this sample translate to the same CDR3. This sequence joins TRBV6-6 and TRBJ1-3; no firm D call. Per the germline V gene, CDR1 is MNHNY and CDR2 is SVGAGI (reference sequence). V was cut by 8 bases and J by 0 bases, with 5 bases left in between. CDR3 length equals 12 residues. The DNA of the CDR3 is TGTGCCAGCGGAAGCTCTGGAAACACCATATATTTT. Translating gives CASGSSGNTIYF.

This clone was observed a handful of times. The chain employs TRBV4-1 and TRBJ1-1, with 8 bases identical to TRBD1. The CDR3 has 14 residues. CDR1 is MGHRA and CDR2 is YSYEKL in the germline V gene. With 0 bases clipped from V and 8 bases from J, the junction kept 5 bases outside the gene matches. The CDR3 loop reads CASSQDDRGWEAFF. Here the CDR3 DNA reads TGCGCCAGCAGCCAAGATGACAGGGGATGGGAAGCTTTCTTT.

This chain connects TRBV27 to TRBJ2-5, with TRBD2 matching 9 bases. The CDR3 runs 14 residues. Losses at the gene ends were 5 bases for V and 7 bases for J; bases not matched to a gene: 8. CDR1 and CDR2 from the germline V gene are MNHEY and SMNVEV (reference sequence). Here the CDR3 reads CASSDGLASGTQYF. CDR3 in DNA: TGTGCCAGCAGTGACGGACTAGCGAGTGGGACCCAGTACTTC.

This clone appeared a single time. The chain couples TRBV5-5 to TRBJ2-3; D not certain. The CDR3 loop spans 12 amino acids. V lost 7 bases and J lost 2, with 8 bases in between. Germline V lookup: CDR1 SGHKS, CDR2 YYEKEE (reference sequence). CDR3: CASGSTTDTQYF. The CDR3 coding sequence is TGTGCCAGCGGGTCAACCACAGATACGCAGTATTTT.

The CDR3 DNA is TGTGCCAGCAGCCCGCAGGGGGGCAGGAATGAAAAACTGTTTTTT. It codes for CASSPQGGRNEKLFF. The chain recombines TRBV11-2 with TRBJ1-4, with 7 bases that match TRBD1. The CDR3 has 15 residues. J was trimmed by 5 bases and V by 5 bases; bases with no gene match: 8. CDR1 is SGHAT and CDR2 is FQNNGV in the germline V gene.